This TCR beta chain was retrieved from a study of molecular identifiers for immune sequencing clone quantification. This clonotype was counted ten times or more. Making the bulk TCR libraries relied on previously described methods and listed TCR primers. MiXCR, applied by TCRdb to the PCR reads, yields one record per CDR3 protein. The table includes 460,000 or so distinct CDR3 sequences, 20% to 25% detected once. Germline V lookup: CDR1 SGHVS, CDR2 FNYEAQ. CDR3 length: 18 residues. V lost 5 bases to trimming and J lost 0 bases; unmatched junction nucleotides: 13. The receptor's source is a human donor in good health. Some libraries in this study had Jurkat cell RNA spiked in. This chain connects TRBV7-6 to TRBJ1-3, with 7 positions matching TRBD1. Source material: naive CD8+ T cells from blood, with Jurkat cell RNA spiked in. Subset specified: FACS-sorted CD8+CD4-CCR7+CD45RA+ naive T cells. CDR3 nucleotides: TGTGCCAGCAGCCGATACCATCCGGGACAGAGCTCTGGAAACACCATATATTTT. Translating it yields CASSRYHPGQSSGNTIYF.